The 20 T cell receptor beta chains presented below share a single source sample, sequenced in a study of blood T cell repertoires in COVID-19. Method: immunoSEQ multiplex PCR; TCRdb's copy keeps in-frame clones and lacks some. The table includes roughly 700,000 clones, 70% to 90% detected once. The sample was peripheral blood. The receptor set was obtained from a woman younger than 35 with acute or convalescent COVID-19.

The CDR3 is CASSHHPINREGNYGYTF. In nucleotides, the CDR3 is TGTGCCAGCAGTCACCATCCCATTAACAGGGAGGGCAACTATGGCTACACCTTC. The chain employs TRBV27 and TRBJ1-2, with D tentatively TRBD1 (6 bases). Looked up from germline, CDR1 is MNHEY and CDR2 is SMNVEV (reference sequence). Trimming took 5 bases from V and 2 from J, leaving 24 bases between them. The CDR3 sequence is 18 residues long.

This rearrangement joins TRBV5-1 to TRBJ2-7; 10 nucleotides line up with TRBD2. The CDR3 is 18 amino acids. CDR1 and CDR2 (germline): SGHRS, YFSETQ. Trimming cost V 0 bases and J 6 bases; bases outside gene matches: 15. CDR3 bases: TGCGCCAGCAGCTTGGACCCAGCGGGGGGGCAGTATTTCAGCGAGCAGTACTTC. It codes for CASSLDPAGGQYFSEQYF.

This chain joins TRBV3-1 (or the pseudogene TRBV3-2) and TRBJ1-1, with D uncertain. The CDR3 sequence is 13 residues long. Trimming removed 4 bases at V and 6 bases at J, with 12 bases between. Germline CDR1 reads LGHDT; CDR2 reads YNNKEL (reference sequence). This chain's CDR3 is CASSPTMGSEAFF. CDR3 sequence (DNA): TGTGCCAGCAGCCCGACAATGGGCTCTGAAGCTTTCTTT.

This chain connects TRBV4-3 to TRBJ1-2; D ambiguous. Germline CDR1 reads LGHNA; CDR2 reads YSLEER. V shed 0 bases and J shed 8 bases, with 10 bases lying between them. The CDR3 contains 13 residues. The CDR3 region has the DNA TGCGCCAGCAGCCAAGATCTGTTAATAGGCTACACCTTC. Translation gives CASSQDLLIGYTF.

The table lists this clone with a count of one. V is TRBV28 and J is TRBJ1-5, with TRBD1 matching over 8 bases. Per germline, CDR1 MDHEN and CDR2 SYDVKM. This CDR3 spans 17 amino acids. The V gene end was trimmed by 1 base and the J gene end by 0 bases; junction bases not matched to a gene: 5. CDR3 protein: CASSLLTGVGSNQPQHF. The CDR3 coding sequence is TGTGCCAGCAGTTTATTGACAGGGGTGGGTAGCAATCAGCCCCAGCATTTT.

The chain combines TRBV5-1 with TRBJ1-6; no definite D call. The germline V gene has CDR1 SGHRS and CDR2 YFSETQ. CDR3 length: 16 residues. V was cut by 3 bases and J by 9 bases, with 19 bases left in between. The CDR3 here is CASSSTSIDIGSPLHF. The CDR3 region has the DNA TGCGCCAGCAGCTCCACCTCCATCGATATCGGTTCACCCCTCCACTTT.

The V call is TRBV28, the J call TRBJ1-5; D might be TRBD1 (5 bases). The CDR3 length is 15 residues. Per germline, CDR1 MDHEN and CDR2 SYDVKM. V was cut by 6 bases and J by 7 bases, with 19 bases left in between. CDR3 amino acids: CASRTFKGSKQPQHF. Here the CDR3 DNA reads TGTGCCAGCAGGACCTTTAAGGGGTCGAAACAGCCCCAGCATTTT.

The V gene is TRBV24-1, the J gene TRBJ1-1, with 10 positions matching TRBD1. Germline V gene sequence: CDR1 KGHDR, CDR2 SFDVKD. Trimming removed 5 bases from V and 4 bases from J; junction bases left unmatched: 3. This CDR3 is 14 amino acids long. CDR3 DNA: TGTGCCACCAGTGGACAGGGGGCCGGCACTGAAGCTTTCTTT. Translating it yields CATSGQGAGTEAFF.

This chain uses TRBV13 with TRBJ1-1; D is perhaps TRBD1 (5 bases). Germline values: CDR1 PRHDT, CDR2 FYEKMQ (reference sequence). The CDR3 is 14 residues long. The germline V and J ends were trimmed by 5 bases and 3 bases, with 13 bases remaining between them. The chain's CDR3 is CASSAGLVDTEAFF. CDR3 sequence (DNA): TGTGCCAGCAGCGCAGGGTTAGTGGACACTGAAGCTTTCTTT. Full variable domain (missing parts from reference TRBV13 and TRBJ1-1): AAGVIQSPRHLIKEKRETATLKCYPIPRHDTVYWYQQGPGQDPQFLISFYEKMQSDKGSIPDRFSAQQFSDYHSELNMSSLELGDSALYFCASSAGLVDTEAFFGQGTRLTVV.

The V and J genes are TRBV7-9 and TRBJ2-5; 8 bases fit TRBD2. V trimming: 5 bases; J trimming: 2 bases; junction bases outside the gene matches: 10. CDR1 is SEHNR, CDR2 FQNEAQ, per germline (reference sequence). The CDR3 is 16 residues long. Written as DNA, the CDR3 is TGTGCCAGCAGCGTACCGGCGGGGGGTGGGCAAGAGACCCAGTACTTC. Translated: CASSVPAGGGQETQYF.

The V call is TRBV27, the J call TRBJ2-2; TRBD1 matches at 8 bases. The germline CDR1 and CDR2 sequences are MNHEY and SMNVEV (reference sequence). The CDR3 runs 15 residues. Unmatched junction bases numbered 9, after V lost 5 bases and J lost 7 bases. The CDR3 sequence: CASSDPGQEVGELFF. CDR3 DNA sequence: TGTGCCAGCAGTGACCCGGGACAGGAGGTCGGGGAGCTGTTTTTT.

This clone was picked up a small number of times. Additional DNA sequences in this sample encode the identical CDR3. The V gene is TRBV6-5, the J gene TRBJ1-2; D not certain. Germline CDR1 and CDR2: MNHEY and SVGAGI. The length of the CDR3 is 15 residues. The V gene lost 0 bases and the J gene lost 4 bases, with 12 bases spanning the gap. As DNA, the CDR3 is TGTGCCAGCAGTTACTCGACGGGAGGTTTCTATGGCTACACCTTC. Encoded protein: CASSYSTGGFYGYTF.

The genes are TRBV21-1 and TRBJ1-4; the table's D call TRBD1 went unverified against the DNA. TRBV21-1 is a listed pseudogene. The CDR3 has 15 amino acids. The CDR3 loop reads CASSTRTGVDEKLFF. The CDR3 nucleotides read TGTGCCAGCAGCACCCGGACAGGGGTGGATGAAAAACTGTTTTTT.

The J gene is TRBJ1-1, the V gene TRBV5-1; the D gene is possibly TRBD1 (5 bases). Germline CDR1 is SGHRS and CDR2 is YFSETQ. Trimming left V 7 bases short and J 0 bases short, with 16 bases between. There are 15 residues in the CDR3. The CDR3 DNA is TGCGCCAGCGCCGGTGGGGGGTTAATGAACACTGAAGCTTTCTTT. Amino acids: CASAGGGLMNTEAFF.

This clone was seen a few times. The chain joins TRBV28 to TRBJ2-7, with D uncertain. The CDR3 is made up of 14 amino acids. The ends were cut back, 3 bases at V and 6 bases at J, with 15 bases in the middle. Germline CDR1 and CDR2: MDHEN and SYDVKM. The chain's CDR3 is CASSFRHPSGEQYF. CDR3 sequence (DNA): TGTGCCAGCAGTTTTCGGCACCCGTCGGGCGAGCAGTACTTC. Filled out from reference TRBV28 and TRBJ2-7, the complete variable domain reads DVKVTQSSRYLVKRTGEKVFLECVQDMDHENMFWYRQDPGLGLRLIYFSYDVKMKEKGDIPEGYSVSREKKERFSLILESASTNQTSMYLCASSFRHPSGEQYFGPGTRLTVT.

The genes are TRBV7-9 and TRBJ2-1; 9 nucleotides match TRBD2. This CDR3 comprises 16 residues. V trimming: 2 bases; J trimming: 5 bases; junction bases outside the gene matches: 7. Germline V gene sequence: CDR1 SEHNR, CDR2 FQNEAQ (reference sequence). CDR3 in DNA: TGTGCCAGCAGCTTATGGGGGTCTAGCGGGGACAATGAGCAGTTCTTC. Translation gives CASSLWGSSGDNEQFF.

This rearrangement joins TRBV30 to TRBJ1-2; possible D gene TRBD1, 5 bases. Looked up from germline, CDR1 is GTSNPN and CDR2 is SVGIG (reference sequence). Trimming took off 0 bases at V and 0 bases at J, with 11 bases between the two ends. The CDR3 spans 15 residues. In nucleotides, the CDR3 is TGTGCCTGGAGTGTAACTGGCAGGGCTAACTATGGCTACACCTTC. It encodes CAWSVTGRANYGYTF.

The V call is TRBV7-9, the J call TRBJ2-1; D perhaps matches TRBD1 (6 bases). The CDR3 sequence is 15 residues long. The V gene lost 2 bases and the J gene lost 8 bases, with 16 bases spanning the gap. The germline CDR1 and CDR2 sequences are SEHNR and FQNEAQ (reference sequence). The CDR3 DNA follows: TGTGCCAGCAGCTTAATCAGGGGCGATTGGGATGAGCAGTTCTTC. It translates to CASSLIRGDWDEQFF.

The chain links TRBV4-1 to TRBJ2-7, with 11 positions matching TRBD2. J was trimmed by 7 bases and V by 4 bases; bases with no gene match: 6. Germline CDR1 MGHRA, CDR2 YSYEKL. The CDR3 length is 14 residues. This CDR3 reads CASSLAGGPDEQYF. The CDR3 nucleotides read TGCGCCAGCAGCCTAGCGGGGGGGCCGGATGAGCAGTACTTC.

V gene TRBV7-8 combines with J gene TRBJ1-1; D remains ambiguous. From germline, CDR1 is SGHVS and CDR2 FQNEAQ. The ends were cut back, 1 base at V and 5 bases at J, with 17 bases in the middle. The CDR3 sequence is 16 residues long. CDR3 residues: CASSLVKWTSGTEAFF. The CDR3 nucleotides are TGTGCCAGCAGCTTAGTAAAATGGACCTCGGGGACTGAAGCTTTCTTT.